This record concerns one T cell receptor (beta chain) sequence. The target antigen is unknown. Once RNA had been extracted, it was reverse transcribed into cDNA to act as the sequencing template. Profiled with immunoSEQ multiplex PCR; TCRdb holds only in-frame clones, not every one. The sample lists about 60,000 clones, roughly 50% occurring once. Treatment here: oral pan-JAK inhibitor, 5-10 mg twice daily. This sample was taken from a study of CD8+ T cells in alopecia areata. Study context: Treatment of the treated patients consisted of oral tofacitinib, 5 to 10 mg twice daily. Points from the study as a whole: Tofacitinib significantly lowered scalp clonality and expanded CD8+ clones among the top 100. Across lesional scalp, and particularly alopecia totalis/universalis, clonality surpassed that of normal scalp. A great number of expanded lesional clones endured in scalp and blood during tofacitinib.

The CDR3 has 14 amino acids. V lost 0 bases to trimming and J lost 0 bases, with 3 bases between them. The germline V gene encodes CDR1 LGHNA and CDR2 YSLEER. The chain carries TRBV4-3 and TRBJ2-1, with no clear D. The sample consisted of CD8+ T cells sorted from blood, taken at roughly week 36, from a patient treated with tofacitinib. This TCR came from a human donor with alopecia areata. The CDR3 here is CASSQDSSYNEQFF. In nucleotides, the CDR3 is TGCGCCAGCAGCCAAGATAGCTCCTACAATGAGCAGTTCTTC.